The entry that follows covers one TCR beta chain sequence. As processed by the authors: Reference gene primer amplification gave estimated nucleated cell counts. The assay was immunoSEQ multiplex PCR, and TCRdb's table has in-frame clones only and misses some. V and J calls plus clone size are reproduced from that table; the DNA served to infer D and trimming. The repertoire holds approximately 130,000 clones, with 80% to 85% as singletons. This CDR3 has 14 residues. Trimming took 6 bases from V and 3 from J, leaving 15 bases between them. In germline, CDR1 is SGDLS, CDR2 YYNGEE. The data originate from a study of blood T cell repertoires in COVID-19. Turning to the study itself: COVID-19 samples collected from the United States, Italy and Spain covered acute and convalescent phases.

The source material was peripheral blood. This clonotype was sampled from a woman aged 55 to 70 with active or convalescent COVID-19. V gene TRBV9 combines with J gene TRBJ1-2; D is possibly TRBD1 (6 bases). CDR3 amino acids: CASIPFPGDYGYTF. The CDR3 DNA is TGTGCCAGCATCCCTTTCCCAGGGGACTATGGCTACACCTTC. Looking up the rest from reference TRBV9 and TRBJ1-2 gives the full variable domain: DSGVTQTPKHLITATGQRVTLRCSPRSGDLSVYWYQQSLDQGLQFLIQYYNGEERAKGNILERFSAQQFPDLHSELNLSSLELGDSALYFCASIPFPGDYGYTFGSGTRLTVV.